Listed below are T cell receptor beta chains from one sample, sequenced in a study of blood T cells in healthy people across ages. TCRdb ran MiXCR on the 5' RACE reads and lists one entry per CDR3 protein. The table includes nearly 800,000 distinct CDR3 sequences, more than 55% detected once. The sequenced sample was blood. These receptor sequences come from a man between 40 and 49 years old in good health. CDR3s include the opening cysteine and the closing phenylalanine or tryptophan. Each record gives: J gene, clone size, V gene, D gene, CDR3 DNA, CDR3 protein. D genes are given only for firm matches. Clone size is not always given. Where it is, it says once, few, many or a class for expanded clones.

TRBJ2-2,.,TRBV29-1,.,TGCAGCGCCCTTGCCGCAGGGGCCGGGGAGTTGTTTTTT,CSALAAGAGELFF
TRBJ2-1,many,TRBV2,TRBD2,TGTGCCACCGGGACTAGCGGGCTCAATGAGCAGTTCTTC,CATGTSGLNEQFF
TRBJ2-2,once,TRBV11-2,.,TGTGCCAGCAGCTTTACAGGGCTTAACACCGGGGAGCTGTTTTTT,CASSFTGLNTGELFF
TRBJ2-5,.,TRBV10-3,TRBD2,TGTGCCATCAGTGAGCGGGGGGGCCAAGAGACCCAGTACTTC,CAISERGGQETQYF
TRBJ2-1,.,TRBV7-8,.,TGTGCCAGCAGCTTAGTAAACGACTGGTCTGAGCAGTTCTTC,CASSLVNDWSEQFF
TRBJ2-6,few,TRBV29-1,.,TGCAGCGTAGTAAAACAGGGCTCTGGGGCCAACGTCCTGACTTTC,CSVVKQGSGANVLTF
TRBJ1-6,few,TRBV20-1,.,TGCAGTGCCCGGGGGCAGGTACACAATTCACCCCTCCACTTT,CSARGQVHNSPLHF
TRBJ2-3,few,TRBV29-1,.,TGCAGCGTTGCGTACTGGATTAGGTCCTATACGCAGTATTTT,CSVAYWIRSYTQYF
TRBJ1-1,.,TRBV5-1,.,TGCGCCAGCAGCTTAGTAGGCACAGGGCTCGGCACTGAAGCTTTCTTT,CASSLVGTGLGTEAFF
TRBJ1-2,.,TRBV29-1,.,TGCAGCGTTGAGGGACGGTCTTATGGCTACACCTTC,CSVEGRSYGYTF
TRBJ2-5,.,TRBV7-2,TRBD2,TGTGCCAGTCGCGGGCCTAGCGGGAGTAAGGAGACCCAGTACTTC,CASRGPSGSKETQYF
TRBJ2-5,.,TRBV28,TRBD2,TGTGCCAGCACCGGACTAGCGGGGGATCCAGGAGAGACCCAGTACTTC,CASTGLAGDPGETQYF
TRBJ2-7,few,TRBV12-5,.,TGTGCTAGTGGTTATTCGACTAGTGTCTACGAGCAGTACTTC,CASGYSTSVYEQYF
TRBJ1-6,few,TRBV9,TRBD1,TGTGCCAGCAGCCCCGGACAGGGGTATTCACCCCTCCACTTT,CASSPGQGYSPLHF
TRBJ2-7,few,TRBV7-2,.,TGTGCCAGCAGCTTAGCGTTGGCAGGGAGCTACGAGCAGTACTTC,CASSLALAGSYEQYF
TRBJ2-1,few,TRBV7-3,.,TGTGCCAGCAGCCTCGGGGCGGCTAGTGAGCAGTTCTTC,CASSLGAASEQFF
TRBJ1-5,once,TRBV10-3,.,TGTGCCATCAGTGAAGGTTCGGGGGATCAGCCCCAGCATTTT,CAISEGSGDQPQHF
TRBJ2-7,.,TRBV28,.,TGTGCCAGCAGTTTATTGGAGGGAGTAGGCGAGCAGTACTTC,CASSLLEGVGEQYF
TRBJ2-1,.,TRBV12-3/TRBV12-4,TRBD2,TGTGCCAGCAGTACGCCGACTAGCGGGAGTGAAAATGAGCAGTTCTTC,CASSTPTSGSENEQFF
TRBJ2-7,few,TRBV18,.,TGTGCCAGCTCAGGCTACAATGAGCAGTACTTC,CASSGYNEQYF
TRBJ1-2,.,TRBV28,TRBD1,TGTGCCAGCAGTGCCCAAACAAACTTACAGGGGAGAAGCGGCTACACCTTC,CASSAQTNLQGRSGYTF
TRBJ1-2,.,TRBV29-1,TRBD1,TGCAGCGTTGGGGCAGGGGGCAACTATGGCTACACCTTC,CSVGAGGNYGYTF
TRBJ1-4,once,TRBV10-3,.,TGTGCCATCAGTGCCCGGGACGCCGGGGAAAAACTGTTTTTT,CAISARDAGEKLFF
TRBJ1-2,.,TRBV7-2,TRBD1,TGTGCCAGCAGCCCTGGGACAGGGGTTGGCTATGGCTGCACCTTC,CASSPGTGVGYGCTF
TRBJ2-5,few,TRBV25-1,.,TGTGCCAGCAGTGGGCGCTGGCCCCAAGAGACCCAGTACTTC,CASSGRWPQETQYF
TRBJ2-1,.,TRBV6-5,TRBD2,TGTGCCAGCAGTACCGGGACTAGCGGGACGAATGAGCAGTTCTTC,CASSTGTSGTNEQFF
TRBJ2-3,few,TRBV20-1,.,TGCAGTGCTTTTGAAGGACAAATTAGCACAGATACGCAGTATTTT,CSAFEGQISTDTQYF
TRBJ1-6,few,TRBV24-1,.,TGTGCCACCAGTGTCTCGGAATATTCACCCCTCCACTTT,CATSVSEYSPLHF
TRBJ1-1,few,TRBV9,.,TGTGCCAGCAGCTCCCGACAGTACAACACTGAAGCTTTCTTT,CASSSRQYNTEAFF